This T cell receptor beta chain was retrieved from a study of cytomegalovirus exposure and HLA in healthy donors. PCR employed 60 Vbeta and 13 Jbeta primers. Produced via immunoSEQ multiplex PCR; TCRdb's table is partial and in-frame only. The sample lists fewer than 250,000 clones, over 60% occurring once. The CDR3 has 18 residues. Source material: PBMCs. This TCR was sampled from a man aged 35-49 years in good health and CMV-seronegative. V gene TRBV21-1 combines with J gene TRBJ2-2; the table gives TRBD1 as D, unverified against the DNA. TRBV21-1 is assigned pseudogene status. The CDR3 reads CASSTKDPRQSPHGELFF. For the CDR3, the DNA is TGTGCCAGCAGCACAAAAGATCCCCGCCAGTCCCCTCACGGGGAGCTGTTTTTT.